This is a list of T cell receptor beta chains from one sample in a study of blood T cell repertoires in COVID-19. Method: immunoSEQ multiplex PCR; TCRdb's copy keeps in-frame clones and lacks some. Among tens of thousands of clones listed, around 87% were seen once. The sample taken for sequencing was peripheral blood. Receptors originate from a woman of 80 years or more with acute or convalescent COVID-19. Each CDR3 is given with its conserved first and last residue. A D gene is named only where the DNA matches it firmly. Only part of the rows carry a size: once, few, many, or a class if the clone is expanded.

D gene	CDR3 length	V gene	clone size	J gene	CDR3 DNA	CDR3 protein
TRBD2	15	TRBV5-1	-	TRBJ2-3	TGCGCCAGCAGAACCGGGACTAGCGCAACAGATACGCAGTATTTT	CASRTGTSATDTQYF
-	11	TRBV2	-	TRBJ1-2	TGTGCCAGCAGCGCACTCCGGGGCTACACCTTC	CASSALRGYTF
-	15	TRBV6-5	-	TRBJ1-2	TGTGCCAGCAGTCTTCAGGGGCCCGCTAACTATGGCTACACCTTC	CASSLQGPANYGYTF
-	11	TRBV7-9	-	TRBJ1-1	TGTGCCAGCAGCCTGTTGAGGGAAGCTTTCTTT	CASSLLREAFF
-	15	TRBV27	-	TRBJ1-1	TGTGCCAGCAGTTTACGAGGGCGAGAAAACACTGAAGCTTTCTTT	CASSLRGRENTEAFF
-	13	TRBV12-5	-	TRBJ1-2	TGTGCTAGTGGTTTGTTCCAGGGATACGGCTACACCTTC	CASGLFQGYGYTF
TRBD1	15	TRBV19	-	TRBJ1-5	TGTGCCAGTACCACAGGGGGCAGGAGCAATCAGCCCCAGCATTTT	CASTTGGRSNQPQHF
-	11	TRBV29-1	-	TRBJ1-2	TGCAGCGTCGTAACAGGGTATGGCTACACCTTC	CSVVTGYGYTF
TRBD2	16	TRBV30	-	TRBJ2-7	TGTGCCTGGAGCTCTCCCGCGGGAGGGCCGTCGGGCGAGCAGTACTTC	CAWSSPAGGPSGEQYF
TRBD1	17	TRBV5-6	-	TRBJ1-3	TGTGCCAGCAGCTTGGCTTGGGACAGCCGCTCTGGAAACACCATATATTTT	CASSLAWDSRSGNTIYF
TRBD2	15	TRBV11-3	-	TRBJ2-1	TGTGCCAGCAGCTTAGGGACTAGCGGGAGCAATGAGCAGTTCTTC	CASSLGTSGSNEQFF
TRBD2	15	TRBV19	once	TRBJ2-7	TGTGCCAGTAGTATTTCGGCTAGCGGGAGCTTCGAGCAGTACTTC	CASSISASGSFEQYF
TRBD2	14	TRBV5-1	-	TRBJ2-3	TGCGCCACCCGGACTAGCGGGACCACAGATACGCAGTATTTT	CATRTSGTTDTQYF
-	14	TRBV7-2	once	TRBJ2-7	TGTGCCAGCAGCTTTAGGACAGCCTCCTACGAGCAGTACTTC	CASSFRTASYEQYF
TRBD1	16	TRBV5-1	-	TRBJ1-6	TGCGCCAGCAGCTACTCCGGGACAGGGGTTGATTCACCCCTCCACTTT	CASSYSGTGVDSPLHF
-	14	TRBV5-1	-	TRBJ2-1	TGCGCCAGCAGCTTGAGGGCAGGGGACAATGAGCAGTTCTTC	CASSLRAGDNEQFF
TRBD1	13	TRBV6-5	-	TRBJ1-2	TGTGCCAGCAGATTAACAGGGGGCAGTGGCTACACCTTC	CASRLTGGSGYTF
TRBD1	18	TRBV6-2/TRBV6-3	-	TRBJ1-6	TGTGCCAGCAGTTACTCGGGACAGGGGTCCGCAGGGGCTTCACCCCTCCACTTT	CASSYSGQGSAGASPLHF
-	16	TRBV3-1/TRBV3-2	-	TRBJ2-5	TGTGCCAGCAGCCAGGTTCCGGGACACAACCAAGAGACCCAGTACTTC	CASSQVPGHNQETQYF
-	14	TRBV27	-	TRBJ1-1	TGTGCCACCAGGGGAACAGGGTATAGCGTCGAAGCTTTCTTT	CATRGTGYSVEAFF
TRBD1	15	TRBV3-1/TRBV3-2	-	TRBJ1-6	TGTGCCAGCAGCCAAGGGGACAGGGGAAATTCACCCCTCCACTTT	CASSQGDRGNSPLHF
TRBD2	15	TRBV19	-	TRBJ2-3	TGTGCCAGTAAAAGGACTAGCGGGGATCCTGATACGCAGTATTTT	CASKRTSGDPDTQYF